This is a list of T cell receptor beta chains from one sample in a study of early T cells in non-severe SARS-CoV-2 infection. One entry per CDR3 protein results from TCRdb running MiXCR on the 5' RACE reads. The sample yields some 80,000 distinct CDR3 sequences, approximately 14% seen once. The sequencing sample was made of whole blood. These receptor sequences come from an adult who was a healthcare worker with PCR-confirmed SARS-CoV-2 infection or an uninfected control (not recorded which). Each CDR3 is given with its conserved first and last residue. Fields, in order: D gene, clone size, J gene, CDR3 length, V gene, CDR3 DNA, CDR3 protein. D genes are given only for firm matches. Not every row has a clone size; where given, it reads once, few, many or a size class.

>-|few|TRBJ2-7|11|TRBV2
TGTGCCAGCAGTGAAGCCTACGAGCAGTACTTC
CASSEAYEQYF
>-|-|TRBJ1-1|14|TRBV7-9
TGTGCCAGCAGGATAAACAGGGAAACCACTGAAGCTTTCTTT
CASRINRETTEAFF
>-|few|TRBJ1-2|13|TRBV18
TGTGCCAGCTCACCACCGTTGGAAGAAGGCTACACCTTC
CASSPPLEEGYTF
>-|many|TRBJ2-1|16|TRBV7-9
TGTGCCAGCAGCTCCATTGGGGGGGCCGGCTTGGATGAGCAGTTCTTC
CASSSIGGAGLDEQFF
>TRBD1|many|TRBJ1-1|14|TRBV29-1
TGCAGCGTAGGGACAGGGTCCTTGGGCACTGAAGCTTTCTTT
CSVGTGSLGTEAFF
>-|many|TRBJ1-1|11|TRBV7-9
TGTGCCAGCAGCCCTACAGTTGAAGCTTTCTTT
CASSPTVEAFF
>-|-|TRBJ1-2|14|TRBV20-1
TGCAGGGGGGGACGGAGAGAAGCTAACTATGGCTACACCTTC
CRGGRREANYGYTF
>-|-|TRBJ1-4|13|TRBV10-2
TGCGCCAGCACGAGGGGAGAAGGGGAAAAACTGTTTTTT
CASTRGEGEKLFF
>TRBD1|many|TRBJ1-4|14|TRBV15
TGTGCCACCAGCAGTGGGGACAGGAGAGAAAAACTGTTTTTT
CATSSGDRREKLFF
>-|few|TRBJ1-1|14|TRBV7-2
TGTGCCAGCCAAGAGATGGGCTACAGGGTTGAAGCTTTCTTT
CASQEMGYRVEAFF